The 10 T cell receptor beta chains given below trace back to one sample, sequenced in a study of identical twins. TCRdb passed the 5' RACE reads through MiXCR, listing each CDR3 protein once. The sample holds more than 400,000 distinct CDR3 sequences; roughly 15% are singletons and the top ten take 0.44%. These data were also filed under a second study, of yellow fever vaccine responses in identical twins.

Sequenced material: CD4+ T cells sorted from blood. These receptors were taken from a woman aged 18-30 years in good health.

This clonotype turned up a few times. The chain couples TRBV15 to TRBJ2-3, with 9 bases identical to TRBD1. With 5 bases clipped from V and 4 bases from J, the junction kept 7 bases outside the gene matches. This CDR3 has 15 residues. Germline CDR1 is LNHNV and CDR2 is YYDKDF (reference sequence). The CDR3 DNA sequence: TGTGCCACCAGCTCCCGGGACAGGGTTGCAGATACGCAGTATTTT. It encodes CATSSRDRVADTQYF.

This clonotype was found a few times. The CDR3, as DNA: TGTGCCAGCAGTGCAGACGCTGGCATTGGTGGGCCCCAGCATTTT. Its protein is CASSADAGIGGPQHF. V and J are TRBV2 and TRBJ1-5; no clear D. The length of the CDR3 is 15 residues. Germline CDR1 reads SNHLY; CDR2 reads FYNNEI. V shed 4 bases and J shed 9 bases, with 19 bases lying between them. The variable domain in full, with the rest retrieved from reference TRBV2 and TRBJ1-5, is EPEVTQTPSHQVTQMGQEVILRCVPISNHLYFYWYRQILGQKVEFLVSFYNNEISEKSEIFDDQFSVERPDGSNFTLKIRSTKLEDSAMYFCASSADAGIGGPQHFGDGTRLSIL.

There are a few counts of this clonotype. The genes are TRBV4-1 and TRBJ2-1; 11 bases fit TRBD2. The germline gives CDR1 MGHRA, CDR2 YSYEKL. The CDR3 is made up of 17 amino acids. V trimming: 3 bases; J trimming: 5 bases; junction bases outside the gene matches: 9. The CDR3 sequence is CASSHQRGLAAHNEQFF. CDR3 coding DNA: TGCGCCAGCAGCCACCAAAGGGGACTAGCGGCTCACAATGAGCAGTTCTTC.

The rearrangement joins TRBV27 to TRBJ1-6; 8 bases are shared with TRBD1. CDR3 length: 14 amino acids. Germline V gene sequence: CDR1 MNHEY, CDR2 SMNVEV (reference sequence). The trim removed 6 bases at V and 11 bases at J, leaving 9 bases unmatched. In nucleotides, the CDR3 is TGTGCCAGCAGGATCGGACAGGGTCTTACACCCCTCCACTTT. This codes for CASRIGQGLTPLHF.

The CDR3 region is CSLRTSGRAKDTQYF. CDR3 nucleotide sequence: TGCAGCTTAAGGACTAGCGGGAGGGCAAAGGATACGCAGTATTTT. The chain joins TRBV29-1 to TRBJ2-3, with 15 bases identical to TRBD2. The CDR3 sequence is 15 residues long. J gave up 6 bases and V 8 bases, and 9 bases lay outside the gene matches. Germline-derived CDR1 and CDR2 are SQVTM and ANQGSEA.

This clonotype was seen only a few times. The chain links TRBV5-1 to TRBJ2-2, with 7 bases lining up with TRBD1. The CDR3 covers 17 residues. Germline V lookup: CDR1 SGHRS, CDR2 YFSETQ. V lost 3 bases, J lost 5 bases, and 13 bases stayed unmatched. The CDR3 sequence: CASSSDRARGETGELFF. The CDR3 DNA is TGCGCCAGCAGCTCCGACAGGGCCCGAGGTGAAACCGGGGAGCTGTTTTTT. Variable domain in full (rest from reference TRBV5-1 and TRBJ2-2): KAGVTQTPRYLIKTRGQQVTLSCSPISGHRSVSWYQQTPGQGLQFLFEYFSETQRNKGNFPGRFSGRQFSNSRSEMNVSTLELGDSALYLCASSSDRARGETGELFFGEGSRLTVL.

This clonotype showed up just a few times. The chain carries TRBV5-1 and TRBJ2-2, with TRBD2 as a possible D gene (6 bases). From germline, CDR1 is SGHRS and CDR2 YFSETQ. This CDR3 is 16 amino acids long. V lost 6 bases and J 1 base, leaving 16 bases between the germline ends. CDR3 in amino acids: CASTAGLRQNTGELFF. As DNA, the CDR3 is TGCGCCAGCACTGCGGGACTTCGACAGAACACCGGGGAGCTGTTTTTT.

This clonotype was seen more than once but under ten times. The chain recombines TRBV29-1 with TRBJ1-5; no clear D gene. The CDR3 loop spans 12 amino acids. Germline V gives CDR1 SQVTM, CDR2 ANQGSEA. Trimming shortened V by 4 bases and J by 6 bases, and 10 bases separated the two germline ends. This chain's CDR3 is CSVASPSQPQHF. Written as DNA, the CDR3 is TGCAGCGTTGCGTCCCCGAGTCAGCCCCAGCATTTT.

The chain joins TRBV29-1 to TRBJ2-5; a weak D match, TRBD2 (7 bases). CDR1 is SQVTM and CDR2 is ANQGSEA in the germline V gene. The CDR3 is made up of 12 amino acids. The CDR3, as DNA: TGCACCGGAGGGGGGGGTTCGCAGACCCAGTACTTC. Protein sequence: CTGGGGSQTQYF.

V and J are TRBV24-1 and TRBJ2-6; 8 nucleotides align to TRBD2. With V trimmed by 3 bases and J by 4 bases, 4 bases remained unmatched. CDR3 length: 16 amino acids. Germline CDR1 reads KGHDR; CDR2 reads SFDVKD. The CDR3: CATSDGLAAGANVLTF. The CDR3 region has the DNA TGTGCCACCAGTGATGGACTAGCAGCCGGGGCCAACGTCCTGACTTTC.